This T cell receptor (beta chain) was captured by sequencing in a study of blood T cell repertoires in COVID-19. Study background: COVID-19 samples collected from the United States, Italy and Spain covered acute and convalescent phases. PBMCs, B-cell-depleted T cells, or T cells were the source of the cDNA or gDNA that made up the material.

Data came from immunoSEQ multiplex PCR; TCRdb stores just in-frame clones and leaves some out. This table has 220,000 or so clones, 84% appearing once. CDR1 SGDLS and CDR2 YYNGEE come from the germline V gene. The germline V and J ends were trimmed by 4 bases and 10 bases, with 12 bases remaining between them. This CDR3 has 12 amino acids. Recovered status applied to Cohort 3 donors who had two consecutive negative PCRs. It also applied to those with clearance or with symptom resolution. The chain recombines TRBV9 with TRBJ2-1, with a possible D match to TRBD1 (6 bases). Sequencing used PBMCs or T cells enriched from blood (not recorded which). The clonotype was recovered from a woman aged 40 to 49 who had recovered from COVID-19. The CDR3 DNA is TGTGCCAGCAGCATCGGAAGGGGGGAGCAGTTCTTC. Protein sequence: CASSIGRGEQFF.